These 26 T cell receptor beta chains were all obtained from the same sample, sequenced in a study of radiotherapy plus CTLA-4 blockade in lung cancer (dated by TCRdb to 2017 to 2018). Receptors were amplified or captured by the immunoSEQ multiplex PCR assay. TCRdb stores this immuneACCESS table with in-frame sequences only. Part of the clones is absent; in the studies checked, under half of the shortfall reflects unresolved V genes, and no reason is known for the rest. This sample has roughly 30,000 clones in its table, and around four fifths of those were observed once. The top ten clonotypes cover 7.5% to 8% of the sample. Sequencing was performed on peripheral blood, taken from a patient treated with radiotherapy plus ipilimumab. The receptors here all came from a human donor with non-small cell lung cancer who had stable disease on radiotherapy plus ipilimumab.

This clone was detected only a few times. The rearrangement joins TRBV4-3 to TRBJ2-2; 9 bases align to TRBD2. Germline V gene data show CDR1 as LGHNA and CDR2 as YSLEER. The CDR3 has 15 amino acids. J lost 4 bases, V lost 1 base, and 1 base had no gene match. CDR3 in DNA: TGCGCCAGCAGCCAAGGCGGGGGGGCCACCGGGGAGCTGTTTTTT. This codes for CASSQGGGATGELFF.

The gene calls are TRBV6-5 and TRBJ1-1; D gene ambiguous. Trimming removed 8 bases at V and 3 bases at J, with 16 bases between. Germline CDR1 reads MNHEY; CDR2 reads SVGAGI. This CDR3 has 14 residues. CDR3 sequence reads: CASGEPGRYTEAFF. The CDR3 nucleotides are TGTGCCAGCGGGGAGCCAGGACGCTACACTGAAGCTTTCTTT.

CDR3: CASSHGQGANGYGYTF. The CDR3 DNA reads TGTGCCAGCAGCCACGGACAGGGGGCTAACGGCTATGGCTACACCTTC. The chain uses TRBV5-4 and TRBJ1-2; the match to TRBD1 covers 11 bases. This CDR3 has 16 residues. Germline V gene data show CDR1 as SGHNT and CDR2 as YYREEE (reference sequence). J gave up 4 bases and V 4 bases, and 9 bases lay outside the gene matches.

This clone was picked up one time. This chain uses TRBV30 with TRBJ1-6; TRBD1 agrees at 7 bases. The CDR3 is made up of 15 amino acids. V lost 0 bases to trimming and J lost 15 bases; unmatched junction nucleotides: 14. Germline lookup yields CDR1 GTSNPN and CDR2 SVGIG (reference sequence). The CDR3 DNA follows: TGTGCCTGGAGTGTATACGGGACAGCGCTGGGGGGCCTCCACTTT. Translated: CAWSVYGTALGGLHF.

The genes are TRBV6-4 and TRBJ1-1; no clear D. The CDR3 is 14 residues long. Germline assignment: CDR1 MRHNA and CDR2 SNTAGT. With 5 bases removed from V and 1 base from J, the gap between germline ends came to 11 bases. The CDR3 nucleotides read TGTGCCAGCAGTTTATCGACTGGGAACACTGAAGCTTTCTTT. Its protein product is CASSLSTGNTEAFF.

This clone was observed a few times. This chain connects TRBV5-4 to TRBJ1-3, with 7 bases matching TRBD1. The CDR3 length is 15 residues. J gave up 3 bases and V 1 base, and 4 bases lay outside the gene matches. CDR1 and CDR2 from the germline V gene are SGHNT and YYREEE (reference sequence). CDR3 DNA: TGTGCCAGCAGCTTGATTGGGACAGTTGGAAACACCATATATTTT. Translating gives CASSLIGTVGNTIYF.

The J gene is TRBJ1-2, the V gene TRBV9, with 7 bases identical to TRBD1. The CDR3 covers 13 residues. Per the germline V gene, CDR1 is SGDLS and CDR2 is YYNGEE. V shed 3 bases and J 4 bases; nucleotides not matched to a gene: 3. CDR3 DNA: TGTGCCAGCAGCGAGGGGACAGTCTATGGCTACACCTTC. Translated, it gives CASSEGTVYGYTF. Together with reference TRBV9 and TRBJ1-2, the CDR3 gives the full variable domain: DSGVTQTPKHLITATGQRVTLRCSPRSGDLSVYWYQQSLDQGLQFLIQYYNGEERAKGNILERFSAQQFPDLHSELNLSSLELGDSALYFCASSEGTVYGYTFGSGTRLTVV.

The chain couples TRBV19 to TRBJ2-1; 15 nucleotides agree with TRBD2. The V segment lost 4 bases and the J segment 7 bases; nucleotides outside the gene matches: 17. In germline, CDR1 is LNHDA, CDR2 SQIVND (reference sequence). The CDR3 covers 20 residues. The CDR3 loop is CASSRTSGGANLGTRNEQFF. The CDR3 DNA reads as TGTGCCAGTAGTAGGACTAGCGGGGGGGCCAATCTCGGGACAAGGAATGAGCAGTTCTTC.

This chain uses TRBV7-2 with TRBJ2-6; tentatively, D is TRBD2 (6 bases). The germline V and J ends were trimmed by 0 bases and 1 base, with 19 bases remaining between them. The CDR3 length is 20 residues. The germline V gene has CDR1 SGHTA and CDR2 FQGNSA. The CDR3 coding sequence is TGTGCCAGCAGCTTAGCTAGCTCGCGGGACGGAGGGTCTGGGGCCAACGTCCTGACTTTC. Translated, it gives CASSLASSRDGGSGANVLTF.

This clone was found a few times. CDR3 residues: CASGFGGQAGGYTF. CDR3 DNA: TGTGCTAGTGGTTTTGGGGGGCAGGCTGGCGGCTACACCTTC. The chain joins TRBV12-5 to TRBJ1-2; maybe TRBD1 (6 bases). Germline lookup yields CDR1 LGHNT and CDR2 FRNRAP. The CDR3 is 14 residues long. The V end was cut by 3 bases, the J end by 8 bases, with 16 bases between.

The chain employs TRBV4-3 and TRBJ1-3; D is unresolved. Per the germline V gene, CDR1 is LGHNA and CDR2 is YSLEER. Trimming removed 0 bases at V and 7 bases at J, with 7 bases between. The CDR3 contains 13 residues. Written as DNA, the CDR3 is TGCGCCAGCAGCCAAGAAGGAGGTAACACCATATATTTT. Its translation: CASSQEGGNTIYF.

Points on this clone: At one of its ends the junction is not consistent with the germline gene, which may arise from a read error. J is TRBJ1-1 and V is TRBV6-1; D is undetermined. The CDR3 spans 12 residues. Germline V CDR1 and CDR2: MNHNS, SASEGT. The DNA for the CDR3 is TGTGCGAGCATCGAGGCGAACACTGAAGCTTTCTTT. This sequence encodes CASIEANTEAFF.

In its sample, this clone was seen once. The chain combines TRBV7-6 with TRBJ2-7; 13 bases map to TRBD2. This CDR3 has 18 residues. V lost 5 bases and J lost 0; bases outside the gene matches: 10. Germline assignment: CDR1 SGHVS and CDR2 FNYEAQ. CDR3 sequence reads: CASSPRLAGGKSSYEQYF. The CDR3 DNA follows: TGTGCCAGCAGCCCTCGACTAGCGGGGGGTAAGAGCTCCTACGAGCAGTACTTC.

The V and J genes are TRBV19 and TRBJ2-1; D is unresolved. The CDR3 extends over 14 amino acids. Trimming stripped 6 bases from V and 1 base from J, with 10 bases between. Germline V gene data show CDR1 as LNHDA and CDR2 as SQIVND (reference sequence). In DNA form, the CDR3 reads TGTGCCAGTAGCCCCCTTATATCCTACAATGAGCAGTTCTTC. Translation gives CASSPLISYNEQFF.

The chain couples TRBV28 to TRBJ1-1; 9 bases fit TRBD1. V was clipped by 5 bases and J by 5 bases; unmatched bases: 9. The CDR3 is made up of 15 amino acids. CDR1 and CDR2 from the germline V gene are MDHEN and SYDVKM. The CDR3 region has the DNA TGTGCCAGCAGTCTGTCCGGGACAGGGTATACTGAAGCTTTCTTT. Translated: CASSLSGTGYTEAFF.

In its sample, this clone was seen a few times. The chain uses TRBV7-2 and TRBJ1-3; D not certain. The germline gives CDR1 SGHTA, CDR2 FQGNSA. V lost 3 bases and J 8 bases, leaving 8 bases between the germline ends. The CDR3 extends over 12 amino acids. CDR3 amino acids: CASSLDPYTIYF. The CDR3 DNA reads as TGTGCCAGCAGCTTGGACCCTTACACCATATATTTT.

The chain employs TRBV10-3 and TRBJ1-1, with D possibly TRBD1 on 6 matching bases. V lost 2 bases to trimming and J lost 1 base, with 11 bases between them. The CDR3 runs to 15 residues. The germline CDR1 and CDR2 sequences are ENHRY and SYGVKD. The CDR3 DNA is TGTGCCATCAGTGAGAGCGGGGGGCGGAACACTGAAGCTTTCTTT. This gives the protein CAISESGGRNTEAFF.

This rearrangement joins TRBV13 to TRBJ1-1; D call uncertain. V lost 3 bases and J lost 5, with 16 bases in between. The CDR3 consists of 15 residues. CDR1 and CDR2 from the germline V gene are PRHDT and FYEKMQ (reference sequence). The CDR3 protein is CASSFRAEVGTEAFF. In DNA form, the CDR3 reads TGTGCCAGCAGCTTTCGGGCAGAGGTGGGGACTGAAGCTTTCTTT.

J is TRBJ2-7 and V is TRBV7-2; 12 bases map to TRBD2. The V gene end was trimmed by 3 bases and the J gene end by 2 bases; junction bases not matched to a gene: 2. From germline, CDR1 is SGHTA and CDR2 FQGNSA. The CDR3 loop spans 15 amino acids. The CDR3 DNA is TGTGCCAGCAGCTTGACTAGCGGGGGCACCTACGAGCAGTACGTC. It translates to CASSLTSGGTYEQYV.

In DNA, the CDR3 is TGCAGCGTTCGCGGACAGGGTTTCCGGGAGCTGTTTTTT. Protein: CSVRGQGFRELFF. The chain links TRBV29-1 to TRBJ2-2; TRBD1 aligns across 8 bases. Germline lookup yields CDR1 SQVTM and CDR2 ANQGSEA. The CDR3 extends over 13 amino acids. J was trimmed by 9 bases and V by 5 bases; bases with no gene match: 8.

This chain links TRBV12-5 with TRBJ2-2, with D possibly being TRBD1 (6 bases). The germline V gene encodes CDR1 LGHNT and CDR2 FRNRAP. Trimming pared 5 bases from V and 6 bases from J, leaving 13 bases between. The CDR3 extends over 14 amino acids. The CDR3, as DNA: TGTGCTAGTGGTCCGGGACACATTGCCGGGGAGCTGTTTTTT. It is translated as CASGPGHIAGELFF.

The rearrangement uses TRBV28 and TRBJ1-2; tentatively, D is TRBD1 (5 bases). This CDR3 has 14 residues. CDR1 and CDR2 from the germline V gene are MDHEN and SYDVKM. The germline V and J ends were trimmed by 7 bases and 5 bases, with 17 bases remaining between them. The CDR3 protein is CASTQSAGSYGYTF. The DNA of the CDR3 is TGTGCCAGCACCCAGTCGGCAGGGAGTTATGGCTACACCTTC.

The CDR3 DNA is TGTGCCAGCAGCACAGGACAGGGGGCGTTTAATCGTTATGGCTACACCTTC. It specifies CASSTGQGAFNRYGYTF. This chain joins TRBV5-4 and TRBJ1-2, with 11 bases identical to TRBD1. CDR3 size: 17 residues. With 4 bases clipped from V and 5 bases from J, the junction kept 13 bases outside the gene matches. CDR1 is SGHNT and CDR2 is YYREEE in the germline V gene (reference sequence). Looking up the rest from reference TRBV5-4 and TRBJ1-2 gives the full variable domain: ETGVTQSPTHLIKTRGQQVTLRCSSQSGHNTVSWYQQALGQGPQFIFQYYREEENGRGNFPPRFSGLQFPNYSSELNVNALELDDSALYLCASSTGQGAFNRYGYTFGSGTRLTVV.

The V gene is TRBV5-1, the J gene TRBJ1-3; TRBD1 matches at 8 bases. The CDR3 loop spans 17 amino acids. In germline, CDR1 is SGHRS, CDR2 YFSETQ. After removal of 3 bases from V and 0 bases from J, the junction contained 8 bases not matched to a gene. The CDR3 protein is CASSYRGQGVSGNTIYF. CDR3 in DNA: TGCGCCAGCAGCTACCGAGGACAGGGTGTCTCTGGAAACACCATATATTTT.

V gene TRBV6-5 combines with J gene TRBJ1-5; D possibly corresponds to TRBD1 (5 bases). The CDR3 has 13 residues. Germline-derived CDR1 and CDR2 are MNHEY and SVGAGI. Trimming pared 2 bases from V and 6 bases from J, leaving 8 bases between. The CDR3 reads CASSYQGGQPQHF. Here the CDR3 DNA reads TGTGCCAGCAGTTACCAGGGAGGTCAGCCCCAGCATTTT.

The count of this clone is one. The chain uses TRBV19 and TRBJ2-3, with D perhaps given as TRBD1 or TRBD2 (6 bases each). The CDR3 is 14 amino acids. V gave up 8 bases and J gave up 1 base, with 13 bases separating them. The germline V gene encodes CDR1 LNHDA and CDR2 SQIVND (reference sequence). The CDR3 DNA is TGTGCCAGTTCCGAGGGGGGCGGCACAGATACGCAGTATTTT. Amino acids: CASSEGGGTDTQYF. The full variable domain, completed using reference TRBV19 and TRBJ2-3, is DGGITQSPKYLFRKEGQNVTLSCEQNLNHDAMYWYRQDPGQGLRLIYYSQIVNDFQKGDIAEGYSVSREKKESFPLTVTSAQKNPTAFYLCASSEGGGTDTQYFGPGTRLTVL.